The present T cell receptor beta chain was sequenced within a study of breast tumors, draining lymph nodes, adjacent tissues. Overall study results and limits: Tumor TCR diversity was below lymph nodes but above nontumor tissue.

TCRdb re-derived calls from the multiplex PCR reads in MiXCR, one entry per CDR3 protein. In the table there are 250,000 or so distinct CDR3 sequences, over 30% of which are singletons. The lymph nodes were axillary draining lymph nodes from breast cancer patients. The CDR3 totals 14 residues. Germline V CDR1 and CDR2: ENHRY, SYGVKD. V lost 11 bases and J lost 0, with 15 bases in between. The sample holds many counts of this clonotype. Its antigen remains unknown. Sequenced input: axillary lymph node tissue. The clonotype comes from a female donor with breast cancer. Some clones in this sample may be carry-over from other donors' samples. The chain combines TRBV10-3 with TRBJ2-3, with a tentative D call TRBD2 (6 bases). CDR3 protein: CAALSGLSTDTQYF. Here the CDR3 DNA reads TGTGCCGCCCTCAGCGGACTAAGCACAGATACGCAGTATTTT.